This is a list of T cell receptor beta chains from one sample in a study of blood T cells in healthy people across ages. TCRdb passed the 5' RACE reads through MiXCR, listing each CDR3 protein once. The repertoire includes around 1.5 million distinct CDR3 sequences, 35% to 45% of them detected once, and roughly 7.9% sits in the top ten. The specimen was blood. The receptors derive from a woman under 30 in good health. The CDR3 runs from the conserved cysteine through the conserved F or W. Each record gives: clone size, CDR3 length, J gene, D gene, V gene, CDR3 DNA, CDR3 protein. D genes are given only for firm matches. Clone size, where shown, is once, few, many, or a class for clones that have expanded.

NA 12 TRBJ1-2 NA TRBV7-6 TGTGCCAGCAGCTCGTCGGCCAATGGCTACACCTTC CASSSSANGYTF
NA 17 TRBJ1-4 TRBD1 TRBV29-1 TGCAGCGTCGCCACCGGGACAGGGTGGGGCACTAATGAAAAACTGTTTTTT CSVATGTGWGTNEKLFF
few 11 TRBJ1-2 NA TRBV7-2 TGTGCCAGCTGGGCCAACTATGGCTACACCTTC CASWANYGYTF
few 14 TRBJ2-1 NA TRBV20-1 TGCAGTGCTAGGGGACTTCAGCTACAGGTTGAGCAGTTCTTC CSARGLQLQVEQFF
NA 18 TRBJ1-5 TRBD1 TRBV20-1 TGCAGTGAGCTCACGTCCGGGACAGGGGGCTTGGGGAATCAGCCCCAGCATTTT CSELTSGTGGLGNQPQHF
NA 14 TRBJ2-2 NA TRBV5-5 TGTGCCAGCAGCTTGGAGGGACCCCTCCGGGAGCTGTTTTTT CASSLEGPLRELFF
NA 15 TRBJ2-4 NA TRBV6-2/TRBV6-3 TGTGCCAGCAGTTACATCGGTTTAGCCAAAAACATTCAGTACTTC CASSYIGLAKNIQYF
few 13 TRBJ2-2 NA TRBV27 TGTGCCAGCAAGCAGCTGAACACCGGGGAGCTGTTTTTT CASKQLNTGELFF
NA 13 TRBJ1-2 NA TRBV6-1 TGTGCCAGCACAATCGGCCAGGGCTATGGCTACACCTTC CASTIGQGYGYTF
NA 15 TRBJ1-1 TRBD1 TRBV7-9 TGTGCCACCACCGATATGTTAACAGGGGGCGCTTGGGCTTTCTTT CATTDMLTGGAWAFF
once 8 TRBJ1-2 NA TRBV29-1 TGCAGCGTGGAAGGCTGCACCTTC CSVEGCTF
NA 14 TRBJ2-2 TRBD2 TRBV5-1 TGCGCCAGCAGCGCCTCCGGGGGGGCCGGGGAGCTGTTTTTT CASSASGGAGELFF
NA 15 TRBJ2-4 NA TRBV11-2 TGTGCCAGCAGCCCCCAAATCCCAGCCAAAAACATTCAGTACTTC CASSPQIPAKNIQYF
NA 15 TRBJ1-5 NA TRBV9 TGTGCCAGCAGCGTAGAGGGGGTAGGAAATCAGCCCCAGCATTTT CASSVEGVGNQPQHF
few 14 TRBJ2-1 NA TRBV11-3 TGTGCCAGCAGCACCGCGGGCTCCTACAATGAGCAGTTCTTC CASSTAGSYNEQFF
NA 16 TRBJ2-7 NA TRBV4-2 TGTGCCGGCAGCCAGAAGACCGGGACTTACCACAATGAGCAGTACTTC CAGSQKTGTYHNEQYF
NA 14 TRBJ2-5 NA TRBV15 TGTGCCACCAGCAGGGACCGTGGGGCCTTGACCCAGTACTTC CATSRDRGALTQYF
NA 16 TRBJ2-1 NA TRBV11-2 TGTGCCAGCAGCTTAGGTTCTCAGGGTACGTTGTATGAGCAGTTCTTC CASSLGSQGTLYEQFF
few 16 TRBJ2-7 TRBD1 TRBV20-1 TGCAGTGTCGCACTTATCCAGGACAGGGGAACTGGCGAGCAGTACTTC CSVALIQDRGTGEQYF
NA 15 TRBJ1-2 NA TRBV3-1 TGTGCCAGCACCCTTTCCCAGGCGGGGAGGGGTGGCTACACCTTC CASTLSQAGRGGYTF
NA 13 TRBJ1-2 TRBD1 TRBV20-1 TGCAGTGCTAGAGACGGGACAGCCTCTGGCTACACCTTC CSARDGTASGYTF
NA 14 TRBJ1-4 NA TRBV21-1 TGTGCCAGCAGCAAGACTGGGCGGGTGAAAAACTGGTTTTTT CASSKTGRVKNWFF
NA 15 TRBJ2-3 NA TRBV5-4 TGTGCCAGCAGCGCCTTCCGGGACAGCACAGATACGCAGTATTTT CASSAFRDSTDTQYF
NA 15 TRBJ1-5 NA TRBV12-3/TRBV12-4 TGTGCCAGCAGTTCCGGGACGACCGGCAATCAGCCCCAGCATTTT CASSSGTTGNQPQHF